This TCR beta chain was captured in a study of T cell responses to AZD1222 COVID-19 vaccine. The study pooled second doses at about 4 or about 12 weeks. Study findings and constraints: The study reported that nearly half of spike-specific TCRs target unmutated variant regions. Clonal diversity may have been underestimated in mostly white British donors. Increased Spike-specific TCR breadth and depth were observed after two AZD1222 doses.

Note on this clone: What it binds is not known.

The assay was immunoSEQ multiplex PCR, and TCRdb's table has in-frame clones only and misses some. The repertoire holds more than 85,000 clones, more than 70% seen once, with about 4% in the top ten. Sequenced material: peripheral blood, taken 28 days after the second AZD1222 dose. The TCR comes from an adult who received the AZD1222 COVID-19 vaccine.

The DNA for the CDR3 is TGCAGCGTTGACCTTACAGGGACCGATGGCTACACCTTC. It translates to CSVDLTGTDGYTF. The chain has TRBV29-1 and TRBJ1-2; TRBD1 is a possible D gene (6 bases). The CDR3 spans 13 residues. With 3 bases removed from V and 6 bases from J, the gap between germline ends came to 14 bases. Germline assignment: CDR1 SQVTM and CDR2 ANQGSEA.